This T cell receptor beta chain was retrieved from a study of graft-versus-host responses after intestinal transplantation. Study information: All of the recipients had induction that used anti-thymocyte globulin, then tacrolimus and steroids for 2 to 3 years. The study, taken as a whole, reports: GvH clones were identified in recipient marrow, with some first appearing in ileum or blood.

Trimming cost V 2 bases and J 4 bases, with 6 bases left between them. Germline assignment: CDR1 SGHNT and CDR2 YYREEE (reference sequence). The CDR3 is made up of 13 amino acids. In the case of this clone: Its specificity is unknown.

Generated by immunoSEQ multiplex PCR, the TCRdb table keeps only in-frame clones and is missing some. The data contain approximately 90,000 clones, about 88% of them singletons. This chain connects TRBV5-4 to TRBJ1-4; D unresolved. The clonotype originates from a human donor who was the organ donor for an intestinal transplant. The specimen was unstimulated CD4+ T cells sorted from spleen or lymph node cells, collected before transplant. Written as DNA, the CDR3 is TGTGCCAGCAGCTTACAGCTTAATGAAAAACTGTTTTTT. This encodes CASSLQLNEKLFF.